Included here is one T cell receptor (beta chain) sequence, with context. The antigen remains undetermined. UMI-labeled TRB cDNA libraries were prepared by 5' RACE. TCRdb derives one entry per CDR3 protein from the 5' RACE reads, leaving out DNA. The sample table sets out approximately 66,000 distinct CDR3 sequences. The record originates from a study of CXCR3-negative and CXCR3-positive naive CD8 T cells. Whole-study findings and limits: Naive CXCR3-positive and CXCR3-negative cells shared TRBV-TRBJ usage; memory cells diverged.

There are 15 residues in the CDR3. The germline gives CDR1 MDHEN, CDR2 SYDVKM. Sequencing was carried out using naive CXCR3- CD8+ T cells from blood. Described subset: CD45RO-CCR7+CD27+CD95- naive CD8+ T cells lacking CXCR3 (TNR3-). The sequence was obtained from a human donor in good health. Some clones in this sample may be carry-over from other donors' samples. This sequence joins TRBV28 and TRBJ2-4; TCRdb indicates TRBD2, and absent DNA this call remains unverified. This chain's CDR3 is CAISRDLVAKNIQYF.